This TCR beta chain was captured in a study of blood T cell repertoires in COVID-19. Trimming removed 3 bases at V and 0 bases at J, with 6 bases between. Germline V gene sequence: CDR1 MDHEN, CDR2 SYDVKM. The CDR3 spans 14 residues. The repertoire was sequenced with immunoSEQ multiplex PCR; TCRdb's copy has only in-frame clones and lacks some. The sample has 200,000 to 250,000 clones; around nine tenths are singletons. The receptor was isolated from a man aged 55-75 years who had recovered from COVID-19. The sequencing input was peripheral blood. This sequence joins TRBV28 and TRBJ1-5, with D hard to call. CDR3 DNA sequence: TGTGCCAGCAGTTTTGAGTATAGCAATCAGCCCCAGCATTTT. This encodes CASSFEYSNQPQHF.